The clone carrying this T cell receptor (beta chain) was counted between two and nine times. This CDR3 has 16 residues. V gave up 1 base and J gave up 14 bases; unmatched junction bases: 9. Germline CDR1 reads LGHNA; CDR2 reads YSLEER. TCRdb independently ran MiXCR on the 5' RACE reads; one entry per CDR3 protein. The profile shows a few hundred thousand distinct CDR3 sequences, more than 8% of them singletons. This sample stems from a study of T-cell memory formation after mild COVID-19. The clonotype comes from a man between 18 and 35 years old who had mild COVID-19 (a few samples of this study predate the infection). Cell type and time point are not known. Sequencing was carried out using PBMCs or a T cell subset sorted from them (not recorded which). The gene calls are TRBV4-3 and TRBJ1-6; 12 bases line up with TRBD1. CDR3 coding DNA: TGCGCCAGCAGCCAAGTTACGGGACAGGGGGCGGGGGCCCTCCACTTT. Translated: CASSQVTGQGAGALHF.